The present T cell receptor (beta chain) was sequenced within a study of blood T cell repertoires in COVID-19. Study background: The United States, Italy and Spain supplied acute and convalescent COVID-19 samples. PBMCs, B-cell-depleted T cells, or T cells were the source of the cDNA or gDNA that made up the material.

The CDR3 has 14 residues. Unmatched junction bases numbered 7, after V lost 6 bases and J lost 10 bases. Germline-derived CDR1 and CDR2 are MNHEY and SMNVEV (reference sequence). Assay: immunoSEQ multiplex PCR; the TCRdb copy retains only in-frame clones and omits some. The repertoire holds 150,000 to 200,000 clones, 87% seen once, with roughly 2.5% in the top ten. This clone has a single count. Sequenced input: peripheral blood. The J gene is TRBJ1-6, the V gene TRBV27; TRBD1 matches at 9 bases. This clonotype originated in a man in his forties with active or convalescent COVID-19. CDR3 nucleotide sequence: TGTGCCAGCAGCGACGGGACAGGGTGGTCACCCCTCCACTTT. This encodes CASSDGTGWSPLHF.